This section outlines one T cell receptor (beta chain) sequence together with its context. Its target antigen remains unknown. No much larger clonotype is one base removed from it; base qualities were not supplied. CDR3 length: 13 amino acids, cysteine to phenylalanine. Only the CDR3 DNA is retained, 39 bases long and in frame from the first base. CDR1 and CDR2, per the germline V gene, are SQVTM and ANQGSEA. The V and J ends are trimmed by 1 base and 4 bases, leaving 10 bases between them. Healthy control blood was obtained either as purchased buffy coats or from healthy volunteers. Healthy control blood was processed to PBMCs with a Ficoll density gradient and then cryopreserved, whereas patient PBMCs were collected both before and after transplant. The sample belongs to a study of Tregs in tolerant kidney transplant recipients (dated by TCRdb to about 2019). In the study overall: For bulk CFSE mixed lymphocyte reactions, CFSE-labeled recipient PBMCs were cocultured for more than five days with irradiated donor PBMCs, after which the cells were stained for CD3/CD4/CD8 and FACS-sorted. TCRbeta repertoire sequencing was used in 3 healthy controls to compare several methods for expanding Tregs specific for an allogeneic donor. TCRbeta sequencing was used in the study to identify donor-specific regulatory T cells before combined kidney and bone marrow transplantation, and the identified cells were then tracked after transplant.

For TCRbeta CDR3 sequencing, genomic DNA from the sorted cells was extracted using the QIAGEN DNeasy Blood and Tissue Kit. High-throughput TCRbeta CDR3 sequencing was carried out commercially through immunoSEQ, with PCR amplification with bias correction and internal controls included. The original pipeline was this. A unique productive TCRbeta sequence was defined by the CDR3 nucleotide sequence when primers matched, and otherwise by the CDR3 amino acid sequence together with the Vbeta and Jbeta genes. Sequences were defined as donor-reactive when expanded at least 5-fold in CFSE-low cells versus unstimulated cells and present at a frequency of at least 0.01% in CFSE-low cells. Repertoire divergence was quantified by Jensen-Shannon divergence calculated from the top 100 TCRbeta sequences ranked by frequency. For any sample with multiple sequencing runs, sorting error was corrected in each run separately before the runs were pooled. Not all clones reach the TCRdb copy of this immuneACCESS table, which keeps in-frame sequences only. Checked studies attribute under half of the gap to unresolved V genes and leave the rest unexplained. For V, J and clone size, that table is used; D and trimming come from the DNA. This sample gives about 1,800 clones in total; roughly 62% of them show up just once. Of the sample, roughly 4.4% falls within the top ten clones.

Summary of the overall study and its limitations: Although technical replication error seemed to be minimal, the question of biological reproducibility was not addressed directly. Because only a small number of patients were included, the study had limitations, and the results will need to be validated in larger populations as well as under other immunosuppression protocols. Expanding Tregs with activated donor B cells appeared to identify the most biologically relevant and donor-specific TCRbeta repertoire.

The receptor was derived from a human donor in good health. The rearranged segments are TRBV29-1 and TRBJ1-2; D gene: possibly TRBD1, on 5 matching bases. Sequencing was carried out using CD8+ T cells from blood cultured with allogeneic cells. The CDR3 amino acid sequence is: CSVEGAGPYGYTF. The nucleotide sequence is given as TGCAGCGTTGAAGGCGCAGGGCCCTATGGCTACACCTTC.